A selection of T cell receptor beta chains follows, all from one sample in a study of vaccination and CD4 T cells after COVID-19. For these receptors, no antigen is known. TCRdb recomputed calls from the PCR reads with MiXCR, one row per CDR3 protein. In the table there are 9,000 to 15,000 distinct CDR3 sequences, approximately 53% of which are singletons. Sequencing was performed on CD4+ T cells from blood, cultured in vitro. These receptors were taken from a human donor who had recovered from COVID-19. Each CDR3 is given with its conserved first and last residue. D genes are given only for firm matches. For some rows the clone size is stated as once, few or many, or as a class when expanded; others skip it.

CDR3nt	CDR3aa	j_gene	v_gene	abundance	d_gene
TGTGCCAGCAGCTATTCTAGCGGGAGCCGGTCTGAGCAGTTCTTC	CASSYSSGSRSEQFF	TRBJ2-1	TRBV7-2	.	TRBD2
TGTGCCAGCAGCTTATTCGCGAACACCGGGGAGCTGTTTTTT	CASSLFANTGELFF	TRBJ2-2	TRBV7-2	.	.
TGTGCCAGCAGTACCCTGTCCCTTCGTGAGCAGTTCTTC	CASSTLSLREQFF	TRBJ2-1	TRBV11-2	.	.
TGTGCCAGCACCCGTCCAGGAGGAGAGGACACTGAAGCTTTCTTT	CASTRPGGEDTEAFF	TRBJ1-1	TRBV28	.	.
TGTGCCACCAGTGATTTGCTGGCGAACCACAATGAGCAGTTCTTC	CATSDLLANHNEQFF	TRBJ2-1	TRBV24-1	.	.
TGTGCCAGCAGACCCTATGACAGGGAAGGAAACACCATATATTTT	CASRPYDREGNTIYF	TRBJ1-3	TRBV11-2	.	TRBD1
TGCGCCAGCAGCTTGGGTCTAGCTTTGGGATCAGATACGCAGTATTTT	CASSLGLALGSDTQYF	TRBJ2-3	TRBV5-1	.	.
TGTGCCAGCAGTTTGTTTGGGACAGGGCTCACAGATACGCAGTATTTT	CASSLFGTGLTDTQYF	TRBJ2-3	TRBV28	.	TRBD1
TGTGCCAGCAGCCGCAAAACTACTGCAGCCTACGAGCAGTACTTC	CASSRKTTAAYEQYF	TRBJ2-7	TRBV14	.	.
TGTGCCAGCAGTTACTCAGCCGGGCCCTACGAGCAGTACTTC	CASSYSAGPYEQYF	TRBJ2-7	TRBV6-2/TRBV6-3	.	.
TGTGCCAGTACCCAGGACCGGGACGGTTATGGCTACACCTTC	CASTQDRDGYGYTF	TRBJ1-2	TRBV19	few	.
TGCGCCAGCAGCCTCGGGGACGGCTACAATGAGCAGTTCTTC	CASSLGDGYNEQFF	TRBJ2-1	TRBV4-1	.	.
TGCAGCGTGAGGGGGTTCTATGGCTACACCTTC	CSVRGFYGYTF	TRBJ1-2	TRBV29-1	.	.
TGCAGTGCTGCCCGACTAGCGAGCTCCTACGAGCAGTACTTC	CSAARLASSYEQYF	TRBJ2-7	TRBV20-1	few	TRBD2
TGCAGCGTTGAAAGGGGCACAGATACGCAGTATTTT	CSVERGTDTQYF	TRBJ2-3	TRBV29-1	.	.
TGTGCCAGCAGTTTAAGTGGACAGGGGGTCTTCGAGCAGTACTTC	CASSLSGQGVFEQYF	TRBJ2-7	TRBV28	.	TRBD1
TGTGCCAGCAGCGCCGAAGGAGGGAGATCGGAGCCCCAGCATTTT	CASSAEGGRSEPQHF	TRBJ1-5	TRBV9	once	.
TGTGCCAGCAGCTTAGAGGGACCCAATTTGAGGGGCACTGAAGCTTTCTTT	CASSLEGPNLRGTEAFF	TRBJ1-1	TRBV7-2	.	.
TGTGCCAGCAGTTACTACCAGGAGCAGTACTTC	CASSYYQEQYF	TRBJ2-7	TRBV6-2/TRBV6-3	.	.
TGTGCCACCATCCAGGGAAATGAGCAGTTCTTC	CATIQGNEQFF	TRBJ2-1	TRBV24-1	.	.
TGTGCCAGCAGCGGGAGGGACAGCCTGACCTACGAGCAGTACTTC	CASSGRDSLTYEQYF	TRBJ2-7	TRBV11-3	.	.
TGTGCCAGCAGCTTTGAGCGGGGCACAGATACGCAGTATTTT	CASSFERGTDTQYF	TRBJ2-3	TRBV7-2	.	.
TGTGCCAGCAGCGCCGGGACAGGGCTTGTGAACATTCAGTACTTC	CASSAGTGLVNIQYF	TRBJ2-4	TRBV7-9	.	TRBD1
TGCAGTGCTATGCAGGGGGCGACCTACGAGCAGTACTTC	CSAMQGATYEQYF	TRBJ2-7	TRBV20-1	.	TRBD1
TGTGCCAGCAGTCCCATAACCAATATGGGGTACAATCAGCCCCAGCATTTT	CASSPITNMGYNQPQHF	TRBJ1-5	TRBV27	.	.
TGTGCCAGCAGTGAGGGCCAGGGTTATGGCTACACCTTC	CASSEGQGYGYTF	TRBJ1-2	TRBV6-1	few	.
TGCAGTGCTCTAAGACAGGGGAACACCGGGGAGCTGTTTTTT	CSALRQGNTGELFF	TRBJ2-2	TRBV20-1	.	TRBD1
TGTGCCACCAGTAGGGGCCAGAACTATGGCTACACCTTC	CATSRGQNYGYTF	TRBJ1-2	TRBV6-1	few	.
TGTGCCAGCAGACTAGCGGGAGTGGGAGAGACCCAGTACTTC	CASRLAGVGETQYF	TRBJ2-5	TRBV6-2/TRBV6-3	.	TRBD2
TGTGCCAGCAGTGTCCAGGGGGACTACGAGCAGTACTTC	CASSVQGDYEQYF	TRBJ2-7	TRBV2	.	TRBD1
TGTGCCAGCAGCCAAGGGAAGGGAGACACAGATACGCAGTATTTT	CASSQGKGDTDTQYF	TRBJ2-3	TRBV4-2	.	.
TGTGCCAGCACCGACCAAGAGACCCAGTACTTC	CASTDQETQYF	TRBJ2-5	TRBV6-2/TRBV6-3	.	.
TGCAGTGCTAGCCTAGGACTAGCGGGAGGCAATGAGCAGTTCTTC	CSASLGLAGGNEQFF	TRBJ2-1	TRBV20-1	.	TRBD2
TGTGCCAGCAGCTTAGCGGGCAGGGTCGGAGGAGAGACCCAGTACTTC	CASSLAGRVGGETQYF	TRBJ2-5	TRBV7-2	.	.
TGTGCCAGCAGTGGGGGAGGGCTCGCCGAGCAGTACTTC	CASSGGGLAEQYF	TRBJ2-7	TRBV2	.	TRBD2
TGTGCCTGGAGTGTACAAGGCAGTTATAATTCACCCCTCCACTTT	CAWSVQGSYNSPLHF	TRBJ1-6	TRBV30	.	.
TGTGCCAGCACTTACGGGGGGGCGTACCAAGAGACCCAGTACTTC	CASTYGGAYQETQYF	TRBJ2-5	TRBV7-2	.	TRBD2
TGTGCCAGCAGCTTAGAGGGACAGGGGCGGAATGAGCAGTTCTTC	CASSLEGQGRNEQFF	TRBJ2-1	TRBV7-2	.	TRBD1
TGTGCCAGCAGACGACGTGGGGCGGGCGAGCAGTACTTC	CASRRRGAGEQYF	TRBJ2-7	TRBV6-1	.	.
TGTGCCAGCAGCTTAGATGGCCGCCTCAGCTCCCCCCCGGAGGGCTACACCTTC	CASSLDGRLSSPPEGYTF	TRBJ1-2	TRBV7-3	.	.
TGTGCCAGCAGTCCCATGGCGGGGCTACAAGAGACCCAGTACTTC	CASSPMAGLQETQYF	TRBJ2-5	TRBV27	few	.
TGTGCCAGCTTAGGACAGGGGCGTAATTCACCCCTCCACTTT	CASLGQGRNSPLHF	TRBJ1-6	TRBV28	few	TRBD1